These T cell receptor beta chains were read from a single sample in a study of cytomegalovirus exposure and HLA in healthy donors. Only in-frame clones appear in the TCRdb table, and some are missing; sequencing was by immunoSEQ multiplex PCR. The sample includes 150,000 to 200,000 clones, 62% of them seen just once. The specimen sequenced was PBMCs. These receptors were taken from a man aged 35-49 years in good health and CMV-seronegative. The CDR3 runs from the conserved cysteine through the conserved F or W. The D gene is left open where the match is weak. Some rows mark clone size as missing; the rest say once, few, many or name a class of expanded clone.

few	TRBD1	TRBJ1-6	TRBV5-1	TGCGCCAGCAGCCCCGGGACAGAGGGCTCACCCCTCCACTTT	CASSPGTEGSPLHF
few	TRBD2	TRBJ2-1	TRBV4-1	TGCGCCAGCAGCCAAGTCGTAGCTAGGGAGGGAGAAAGAGGAGAATACAATGAGCAGTTCTTC	CASSQVVAREGERGEYNEQFF
NA	NA	TRBJ2-2	TRBV30	TGTGCCTGGGGGGGCCGACAAAGGGACGGGGAGCTGTTTTTT	CAWGGRQRDGELFF
NA	TRBD1	TRBJ1-1	TRBV18	TGTGCCAGCTCACCCTTCGGACAGGGAGTGAACACTGAAGCTTTCTTT	CASSPFGQGVNTEAFF
NA	TRBD1	TRBJ2-1	TRBV5-1	TGCGCCAGCAGCTTGTTCGCTGCAGGGGGTTCCTACAATGAGCAGTTCTTC	CASSLFAAGGSYNEQFF
NA	NA	TRBJ2-3	TRBV5-1	TGCGCCAGCAGCCTCCTGCAGGGGCACACAGATACGCAGTATTTT	CASSLLQGHTDTQYF
NA	TRBD1	TRBJ1-1	TRBV7-2	TGTGCCAGCAGCTTAGCGGGACAGGGGCTCACTGAAGCTTTCTTT	CASSLAGQGLTEAFF
NA	TRBD2	TRBJ2-1	TRBV7-8	TGTGCCAGCAGCTTCGGGGGACTAGCGGGAGGCAATGAGCAGTTCTTC	CASSFGGLAGGNEQFF
once	TRBD1	TRBJ2-4	TRBV19	TGTGCCAGTAGTGCTACAGGGGGCAGAGGAAACATTCAGTACTTC	CASSATGGRGNIQYF
few	NA	TRBJ2-5	TRBV27	TGTGCCAGCAGTTTATCGATACGGGGCCAAGAGACCCAGTACTTC	CASSLSIRGQETQYF
few	NA	TRBJ2-7	TRBV9	TGTGCCAGCAGCGTAGCGGGAGCGGACTCCTACGAGCAGTACTTC	CASSVAGADSYEQYF
NA	NA	TRBJ2-7	TRBV10-3	TGTGCCATCAGTGAGTCTGGGGGGGGCGCGTGGCCCGTGCAGTACTTC	CAISESGGGAWPVQYF
NA	TRBD2	TRBJ2-7	TRBV4-1	TGCGCCAGCAGCCAAGAGTCCTTTCGGGGGGGCTACGAGCAGTACTTC	CASSQESFRGGYEQYF
once	TRBD1	TRBJ2-4	TRBV15	TGTGCCACCAGCAGAGATCGGACAGGGGACTTCACCAAAAACATTCAGTACTTC	CATSRDRTGDFTKNIQYF
NA	NA	TRBJ1-5	TRBV19	TGTGCCAGTAGTATAGGGGAGATTTATAGCAATCAGCCCCAGCATTTT	CASSIGEIYSNQPQHF
NA	NA	TRBJ2-7	TRBV4-3	TGCGCCAGCAGCCAAGATCTAGAATACGAGCAGTACTTC	CASSQDLEYEQYF
few	NA	TRBJ2-5	TRBV29-1	TGCAGCGCAGGACAGTTACAAGAGACCCAGTACTTC	CSAGQLQETQYF
few	NA	TRBJ1-1	TRBV6-5	TGTGCCAGCAGGACAGAGAACACTGAAGCTTTCTTT	CASRTENTEAFF
NA	TRBD2	TRBJ2-1	TRBV9	TGTGCCAGCAGCGTATCGGGCGGGAGTATTGGCAATGAGCAGTTCTTC	CASSVSGGSIGNEQFF
NA	TRBD1	TRBJ2-3	TRBV29-1	TGCAGCGCCACAGGGGGGAGAGGGGATACGCAGTATTTT	CSATGGRGDTQYF
NA	TRBD1	TRBJ1-1	TRBV5-1	TGCGCCAGCAGCCAACCACAGGGGGCCGACACTGAAGCTTTCTTT	CASSQPQGADTEAFF
NA	NA	TRBJ1-1	TRBV28	TGTGCCAGCAATCAGGGGTTTGAAGCTTTCTTT	CASNQGFEAFF
NA	NA	TRBJ1-5	TRBV19	TGTGCCAGTAGGCAGAGCAATCAGCCCCAGCATTTT	CASRQSNQPQHF
NA	NA	TRBJ2-1	TRBV29-1	TGCTCAGGCAACTGGGGGAACGTACAGGGTGAGCAGTTCTTC	CSGNWGNVQGEQFF
NA	TRBD1	TRBJ2-2	TRBV5-4	TGTGCCAGCAGCTTGTATAGGACAGGGGCGATTGGTACCGGGGAGCTGTTTTTT	CASSLYRTGAIGTGELFF
once	NA	TRBJ2-1	TRBV6-6	TGTGCCAGCAGTTACTCCCAGGGGACCTACAATGAGCAGTTCTTC	CASSYSQGTYNEQFF
NA	TRBD2	TRBJ2-1	TRBV7-9	TGTGCCAGCAGCCTGGGGACTAGCGGGGGGCCCTCCTACAATGAGCAGTTCTTC	CASSLGTSGGPSYNEQFF
NA	NA	TRBJ2-5	TRBV27	TGTGCCAGCAGTTTATCGAGGAGGGAGACCCAGTACTTC	CASSLSRRETQYF
NA	TRBD2	TRBJ2-7	TRBV19	TGTGCCAGTAGCCCTCTAGCGGGAGACTCCTACGAGCAGTACTTC	CASSPLAGDSYEQYF
NA	NA	TRBJ1-5	TRBV7-2	TGTGCCAGCAGCTTAGTTCCGGGTAGCAATCAGCCCCAGCATTTT	CASSLVPGSNQPQHF
once	TRBD1	TRBJ1-5	TRBV12-5	TGTGCTAGTGGATTTTATACCGGGACAGGGCTCAGCCAGCCCCAGCATTTT	CASGFYTGTGLSQPQHF
NA	TRBD1	TRBJ2-7	TRBV28	TGTGCCAGCAGTTCCCTCCAACTTAGACAGGGAGCGTACGAGCAGTACTTC	CASSSLQLRQGAYEQYF